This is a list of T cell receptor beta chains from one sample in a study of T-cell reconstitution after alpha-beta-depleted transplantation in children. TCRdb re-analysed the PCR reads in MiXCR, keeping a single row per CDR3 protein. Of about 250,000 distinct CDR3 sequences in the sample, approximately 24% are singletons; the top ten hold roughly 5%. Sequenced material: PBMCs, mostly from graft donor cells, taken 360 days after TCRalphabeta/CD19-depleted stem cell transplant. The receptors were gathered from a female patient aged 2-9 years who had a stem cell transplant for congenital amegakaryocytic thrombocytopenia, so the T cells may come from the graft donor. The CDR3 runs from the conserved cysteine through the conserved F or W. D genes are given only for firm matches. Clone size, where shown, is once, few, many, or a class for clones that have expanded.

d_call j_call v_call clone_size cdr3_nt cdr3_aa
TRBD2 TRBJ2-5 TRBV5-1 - TGCGCCAGCAGCTCGGGGGGGCAGAGGGAGACCCAGTACTTC CASSSGGQRETQYF
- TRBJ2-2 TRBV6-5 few TGTGCCAGCAGTTACGGAACAAGCACCGGGGAGCTGTTTTTT CASSYGTSTGELFF
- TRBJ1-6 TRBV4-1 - TGCGCCAGAAAAGGAAGGGTAACGGATAATTCACCCCTCCACTTT CARKGRVTDNSPLHF
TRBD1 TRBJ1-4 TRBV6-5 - TGTGCCAGCAGTTACTCGCAGGGGGCCCACAATGAAAAACTGTTTTTT CASSYSQGAHNEKLFF
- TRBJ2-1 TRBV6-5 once TGTGCCAGCAGTTACGCAAGAGAAACACGAAGCTCCTACAATGAGCAGTTCTTC CASSYARETRSSYNEQFF
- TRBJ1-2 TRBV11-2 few TGTGCCAGCAGCTTCAGATTATCTACGGGCGCCACCTTCTATGGCTACACCTTC CASSFRLSTGATFYGYTF
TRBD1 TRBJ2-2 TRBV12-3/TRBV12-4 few TGTGCCAGCAGTTCCTACCGCACACAGGGGAAGAACACCGGGGAGCTGTTTTTT CASSSYRTQGKNTGELFF
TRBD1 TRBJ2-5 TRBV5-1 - TGCGCCAGCAGCCAGGGACAGGGGAGCCAAGAGACCCAGTACTTC CASSQGQGSQETQYF
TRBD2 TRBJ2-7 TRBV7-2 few TGTGCCAGCAGCAACAGACGATTTCGCGGGAGTTCGGTCGAGCAGTACTTC CASSNRRFRGSSVEQYF
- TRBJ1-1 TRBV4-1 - TGCGCCAGCAGGCCCTGGGGCCTGAACACTGAAGCTTTCTTT CASRPWGLNTEAFF
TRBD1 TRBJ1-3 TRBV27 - TGTGCCAGCAGTTCAGGACAGGGCCCACTCTCTGGAAACACCATATATTTT CASSSGQGPLSGNTIYF
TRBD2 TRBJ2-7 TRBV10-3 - TGTGCCATCAGTGGGGGGGGGTCGGGTGGTGGCGAGCAGTACTTC CAISGGGSGGGEQYF
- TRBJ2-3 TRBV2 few TGTGCCAGCAGTGAAGTTTCTAGCACAGATACGCAGTATTTT CASSEVSSTDTQYF
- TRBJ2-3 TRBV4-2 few TGTGCCAGCAGCCAAGAATCCTTTAGGGGCTACACAGATACGCAGTATTTT CASSQESFRGYTDTQYF
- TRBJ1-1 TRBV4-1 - TGCACCAGCAAAAATGAGGGAACTTCTTGGAACACTGAAGCTTTCTTT CTSKNEGTSWNTEAFF
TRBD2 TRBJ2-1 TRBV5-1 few TGCGCCAGCAGCTTTAGCGGGGGGGCCACAATCTTTTACAATGAGCAGTTCTTC CASSFSGGATIFYNEQFF
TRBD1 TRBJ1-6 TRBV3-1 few TGTGCCAGCAGCGGTTCCCCCTCGGACAGGAGGCCCTATAATTCACCCCTCCACTTT CASSGSPSDRRPYNSPLHF